This entry concerns a single TCR beta chain. Antigen unknown. The sample belongs to a study of memory CD4+ T cells and cytomegalovirus serostatus. Study as a whole: Donors were healthy Belgian adults, 10 or so CMV seropositive and around 23 seronegative. General study findings and limits: Of 150 to 200 reported CMV TCRbeta sequences, 65 to 85 were found in memory CD4+ repertoires.

The junction had 16 bases not matched to a gene; V was cut back by 7 bases and J by 1 base. CDR3 size: 19 residues. The method was immunoSEQ multiplex PCR; TCRdb's version includes in-frame clones alone and lacks a portion of them. The table lists about 60,000 clones, 70% to 80% of them singletons. Single viable CD3+CD4+CD8-CD45RO+ cells were sorted as the memory CD4+ T cells. CMV serostatus came from serum IgG against pp150, pp28, p38, p52. The chain joins TRBV23-1 to TRBJ2-2; 9 bases are a match to TRBD2. TRBV23-1 falls under the ORF class, with uncertain function. This receptor was identified in an adult in good health and CMV-seronegative. The sample taken for sequencing was memory CD4+ T cells from blood. The DNA for the CDR3 is TGCGCCAGCACCACCGCCTACCCTCTAGCGGGGAGGAACACCGGGGAGCTGTTTTTT. Amino acids: CASTTAYPLAGRNTGELFF.